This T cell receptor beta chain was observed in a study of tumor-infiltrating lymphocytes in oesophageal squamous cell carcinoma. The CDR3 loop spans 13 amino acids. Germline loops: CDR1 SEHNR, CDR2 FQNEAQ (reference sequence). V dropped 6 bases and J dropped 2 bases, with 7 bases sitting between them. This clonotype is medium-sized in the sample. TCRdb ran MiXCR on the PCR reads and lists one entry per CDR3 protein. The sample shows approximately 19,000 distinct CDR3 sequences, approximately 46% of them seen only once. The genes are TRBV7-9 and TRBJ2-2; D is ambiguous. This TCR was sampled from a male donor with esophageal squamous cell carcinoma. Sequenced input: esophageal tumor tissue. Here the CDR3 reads CASRGVNTGELFF. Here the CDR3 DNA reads TGTGCCAGCAGGGGCGTAAACACCGGGGAGCTGTTTTTT.